This entry lists 11 T cell receptor beta chains sequenced from one sample in a study of OX40 agonist ivuxolimab in advanced cancers. Produced via immunoSEQ multiplex PCR; TCRdb's table is partial and in-frame only. The table has about 20,000 clones, around 83% seen once. Material: CD4+ or CD8+ T cells sorted from blood, obtained in a trial of the OX40 agonist ivuxolimab. These receptors originate from an adult with an advanced solid tumor such as melanoma, head and neck, liver or kidney cancer.

The chain employs TRBV30 and TRBJ1-5; D may be TRBD1 (5 bases). The CDR3 contains 14 residues. Looked up from germline, CDR1 is GTSNPN and CDR2 is SVGIG (reference sequence). The V and J ends lost 0 bases and 3 bases respectively, with 9 bases between them. Here the CDR3 DNA reads TGTGCCTGGAGTGTACCCAGGGTCAATCAGCCCCAGCATTTT. Protein: CAWSVPRVNQPQHF.

This clone was recorded once. The chain links TRBV13 to TRBJ1-5; D may be TRBD1 (5 bases). Germline lookup yields CDR1 PRHDT and CDR2 FYEKMQ (reference sequence). The CDR3 consists of 15 residues. V was shortened by 4 bases and J by 1 base, with 11 bases between the two germline ends. As DNA, the CDR3 is TGTGCCAGCAGCTCTCGGGACGGGAGCAATCAGCCCCAGCATTTT. This encodes CASSSRDGSNQPQHF.

This clone was observed once. The chain links TRBV7-7 to TRBJ2-5; 10 bases fit TRBD1. This CDR3 comprises 17 residues. Unmatched junction bases numbered 7, after V lost 0 bases and J lost 3 bases. Germline V gives CDR1 SSHAT, CDR2 FNYEAQ (reference sequence). CDR3 sequence (DNA): TGTGCCAGCAGCTTAGCGAGGGACAGGGGATTTAAAGAGACCCAGTACTTC. Translated: CASSLARDRGFKETQYF.

The V call is TRBV7-9, the J call TRBJ2-5; D might be TRBD1 (6 bases). Trimming removed 7 bases at V and 2 bases at J, with 29 bases between. This CDR3 contains 19 residues. Germline V CDR1 and CDR2: SEHNR, FQNEAQ (reference sequence). The CDR3, as DNA: TGTGCCAGCACCACTGGACAGCCTCTTCGCACTAGGGCACAAGAGACCCAGTACTTC. It translates to CASTTGQPLRTRAQETQYF.

V usage is TRBV9 and J usage is TRBJ1-2; D uncertain. Germline loops: CDR1 SGDLS, CDR2 YYNGEE. Deletions cut 0 bases from V and 7 bases from J, with 7 bases between. CDR3 length: 12 residues. The CDR3 DNA sequence: TGTGCCAGCAGCGTAGGTAACCTTGGCTACACCTTC. It codes for CASSVGNLGYTF.

V gene TRBV19 combines with J gene TRBJ1-2; D unclear. The CDR3 runs 15 residues. Between the trimmed V and J ends, which lost 4 bases and 2 bases, there was a span of 14 bases. Germline CDR1 is LNHDA and CDR2 is SQIVND (reference sequence). The CDR3 loop is CASSTQGRPNYGYTF. The CDR3 DNA reads as TGTGCCAGTAGTACTCAAGGACGGCCCAACTATGGCTACACCTTC.

The genes are TRBV27 and TRBJ1-1; the D gene is possibly TRBD1 (6 bases). The CDR3 runs to 16 residues. Germline V gene data show CDR1 as MNHEY and CDR2 as SMNVEV (reference sequence). The germline V and J ends were trimmed by 2 bases and 0 bases, with 13 bases remaining between them. Here the CDR3 DNA reads TGTGCCAGCAGTTTAGTCGGGGGCCACTTGAACACTGAAGCTTTCTTT. Translation: CASSLVGGHLNTEAFF.

CDR3 DNA: TGTGCCAGCAGCCCGGGCCTATTCTACGAGCAGTACTTC. It translates to CASSPGLFYEQYF. This chain uses TRBV6-5 with TRBJ2-7; no firm D call. Germline CDR1 MNHEY, CDR2 SVGAGI. The CDR3 is 13 residues long. V was pared by 6 bases and J by 3 bases, with 12 bases between.

This rearrangement joins TRBV27 to TRBJ1-2, with D unresolved. Germline V gene data show CDR1 as MNHEY and CDR2 as SMNVEV (reference sequence). The CDR3 sequence is 12 residues long. Deletions cut 3 bases from V and 7 bases from J, with 9 bases between. The CDR3 bases are TGTGCCAGCAGTTTCTGGGGTGGTGGCTACACCTTC. Protein sequence: CASSFWGGGYTF.

The V call is TRBV25-1, the J call TRBJ1-1; 7 nucleotides line up with TRBD1. This CDR3 spans 15 amino acids. Trimming removed 5 bases from V and 5 bases from J; junction bases left unmatched: 11. Germline CDR1 and CDR2: MGHDK and SYGVNS. The DNA for the CDR3 is TGTGCCAGCAGTTTCGAGGGGGCGCGCGGGACTGAAGCTTTCTTT. Its translation: CASSFEGARGTEAFF. Using reference TRBV25-1 and TRBJ1-1 for the parts outside the CDR3, the full variable domain is EADIYQTPRYLVIGTGKKITLECSQTMGHDKMYWYQQDPGMELHLIHYSYGVNSTEKGDLSSESTVSRIRTEHFPLTLESARPSHTSQYLCASSFEGARGTEAFFGQGTRLTVV.

This chain uses TRBV27 with TRBJ1-5, with D maybe TRBD1 (5 bases). In germline, CDR1 is MNHEY, CDR2 SMNVEV (reference sequence). This CDR3 has 14 residues. The V gene lost 3 bases and the J gene lost 4 bases, with 10 bases spanning the gap. DNA of the CDR3: TGTGCCAGCAGTTTTCGGGGGATAAATCAGCCCCAGCATTTT. This sequence encodes CASSFRGINQPQHF.